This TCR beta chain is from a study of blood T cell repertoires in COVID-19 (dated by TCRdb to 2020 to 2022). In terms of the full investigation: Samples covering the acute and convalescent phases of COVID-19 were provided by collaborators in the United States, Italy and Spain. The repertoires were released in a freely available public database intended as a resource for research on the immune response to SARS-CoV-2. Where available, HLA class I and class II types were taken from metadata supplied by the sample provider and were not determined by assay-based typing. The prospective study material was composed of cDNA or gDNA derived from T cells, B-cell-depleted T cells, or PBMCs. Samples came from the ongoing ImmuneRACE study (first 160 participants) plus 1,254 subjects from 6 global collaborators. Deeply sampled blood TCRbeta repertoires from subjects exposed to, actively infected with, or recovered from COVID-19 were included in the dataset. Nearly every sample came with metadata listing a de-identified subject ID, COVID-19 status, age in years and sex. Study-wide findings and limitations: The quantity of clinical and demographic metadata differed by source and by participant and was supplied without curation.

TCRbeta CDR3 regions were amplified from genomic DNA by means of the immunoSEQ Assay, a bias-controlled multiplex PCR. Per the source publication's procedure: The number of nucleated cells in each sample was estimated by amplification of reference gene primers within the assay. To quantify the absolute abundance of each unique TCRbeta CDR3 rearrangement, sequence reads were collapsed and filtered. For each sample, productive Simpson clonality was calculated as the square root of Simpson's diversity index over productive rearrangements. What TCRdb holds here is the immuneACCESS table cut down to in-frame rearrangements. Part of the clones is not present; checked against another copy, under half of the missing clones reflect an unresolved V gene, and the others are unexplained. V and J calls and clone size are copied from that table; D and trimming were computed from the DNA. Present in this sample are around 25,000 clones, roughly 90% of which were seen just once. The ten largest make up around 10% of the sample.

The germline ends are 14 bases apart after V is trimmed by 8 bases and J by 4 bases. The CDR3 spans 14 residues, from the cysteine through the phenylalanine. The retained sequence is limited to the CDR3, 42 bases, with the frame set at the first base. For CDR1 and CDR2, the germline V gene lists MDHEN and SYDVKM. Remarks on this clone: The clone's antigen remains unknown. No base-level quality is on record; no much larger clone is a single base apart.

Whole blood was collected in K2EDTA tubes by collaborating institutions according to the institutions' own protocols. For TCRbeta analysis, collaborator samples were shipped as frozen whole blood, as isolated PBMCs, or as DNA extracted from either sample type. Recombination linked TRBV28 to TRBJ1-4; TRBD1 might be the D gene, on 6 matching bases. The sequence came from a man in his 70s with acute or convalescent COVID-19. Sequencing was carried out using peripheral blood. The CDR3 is CASLPGQRNEKLFF. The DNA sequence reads TGTGCCAGCCTTCCCGGACAGCGTAATGAAAAACTGTTTTTT. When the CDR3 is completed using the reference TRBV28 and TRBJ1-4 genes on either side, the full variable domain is DVKVTQSSRYLVKRTGEKVFLECVQDMDHENMFWYRQDPGLGLRLIYFSYDVKMKEKGDIPEGYSVSREKKERFSLILESASTNQTSMYLCASLPGQRNEKLFFGSGTQLSVL.